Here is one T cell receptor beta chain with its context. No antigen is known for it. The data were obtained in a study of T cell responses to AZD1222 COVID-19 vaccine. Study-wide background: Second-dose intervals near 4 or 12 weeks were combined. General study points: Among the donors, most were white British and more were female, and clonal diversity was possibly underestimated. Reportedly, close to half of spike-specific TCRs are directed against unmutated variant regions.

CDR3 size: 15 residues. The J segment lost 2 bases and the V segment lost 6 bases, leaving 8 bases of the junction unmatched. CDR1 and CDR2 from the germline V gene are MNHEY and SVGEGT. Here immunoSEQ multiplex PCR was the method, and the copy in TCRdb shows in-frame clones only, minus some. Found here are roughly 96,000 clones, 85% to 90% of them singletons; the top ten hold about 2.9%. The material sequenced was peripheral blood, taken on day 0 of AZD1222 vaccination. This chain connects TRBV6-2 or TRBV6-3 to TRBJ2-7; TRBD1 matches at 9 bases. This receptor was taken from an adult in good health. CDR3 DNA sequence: TGTGCCAGCAGCAGAACAGGGGGCAGGACCTACGAGCAGTACTTC. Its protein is CASSRTGGRTYEQYF.